A single sample gave rise to the 23 T cell receptor beta chains below, sequenced in a study of glioma-infiltrating T cells. Amplification of TCR alpha and beta CDR3 regions from RNA used iRepertoire nested multiplex PCR. One entry per CDR3 protein results from TCRdb running MiXCR on the multiplex PCR reads. The sample has 100,000 to 150,000 distinct CDR3 sequences; approximately 23% are singletons. Specimen: glioma tissue, nonneoplastic brain tissue, or PBMCs (not recorded which). Source of these receptors: a human donor with low-grade glioma or glioblastoma, undergoing nonglioma brain surgery, or in good health (not recorded which).

In its sample, this clonotype was seen a few times. With a much larger clone just one base away, this may be a read error. The rearrangement joins TRBV7-2 to TRBJ2-7, with D perhaps matching TRBD2 (6 bases). Germline V CDR1 and CDR2: SGHTA, FQGNSA. The CDR3 is made up of 14 amino acids. The CDR3 nucleotides are TGTGCCAGCAGTACCTACAAAACGGACTACAAGCAGTACTTC. This codes for CASSTYKTDYKQYF.

V gene TRBV28 combines with J gene TRBJ2-5; perhaps TRBD1 as D (5 bases). Germline-derived CDR1 and CDR2 are MDHEN and SYDVKM. The CDR3 length is 13 residues. V lost 9 bases and J 2 bases, leaving 13 bases between the germline ends. The CDR3 loop is CASLDSVQETQYF. The CDR3 DNA sequence: TGTGCCAGTCTTGACAGCGTACAAGAGACCCAGTACTTC.

As to this clonotype: This could be a read error, since a much larger clone is one nucleotide away. The CDR3 does not close with the conserved phenylalanine or tryptophan, likely indicating a read error. The rearrangement joins TRBV20-1 to TRBJ2-1; the D gene is possibly TRBD2 (5 bases). CDR3 length: 15 amino acids. Trimming took off 1 base at V and 0 bases at J, with 10 bases between the two ends. From germline, CDR1 is DFQATT and CDR2 SNEGSKA (reference sequence). CDR3 amino acids: CSARVPGDSYNEQFS. The CDR3, as DNA: TGCAGTGCTAGAGTCCCCGGGGACTCCTACAATGAGCAGTTCTCC.

This clonotype was counted many times. The junction and the germline gene differ at one end; a read error may be behind it. The genes are TRBV6-6 and TRBJ1-2; D remains unclear. Per the germline V gene, CDR1 is MNHNY and CDR2 is SVGAGI (reference sequence). CDR3 length: 9 amino acids. The CDR3 here is CASSYPSLF. CDR3 nucleotides: TGTGCCAGCAGTTACCCCAGCCTCTTC.

This clonotype was detected ten times or more. This chain joins TRBV27 and TRBJ2-3; tentatively, D is TRBD2 (5 bases). Trimming took off 2 bases at V and 6 bases at J, with 15 bases between the two ends. The CDR3 consists of 15 residues. The germline CDR1 and CDR2 sequences are MNHEY and SMNVEV (reference sequence). The CDR3 DNA sequence: TGTGCCAGCAGTTTAGGAGGTCTTCTTGGGGATACGCAGTATTTT. Translated, it gives CASSLGGLLGDTQYF.

The rearrangement joins TRBV19 to TRBJ2-1, with TRBD1 as a possible D gene (5 bases). Trimming left V 5 bases short and J 5 bases short, with 19 bases between. Germline values: CDR1 LNHDA, CDR2 SQIVND (reference sequence). The CDR3 covers 16 residues. Here the CDR3 reads CASSESQGSFNNEQFF. The CDR3 nucleotides read TGTGCCAGTAGTGAATCTCAGGGTTCATTTAACAATGAGCAGTTCTTC. The complete variable domain, with remaining parts taken from reference TRBV19 and TRBJ2-1, reads DGGITQSPKYLFRKEGQNVTLSCEQNLNHDAMYWYRQDPGQGLRLIYYSQIVNDFQKGDIAEGYSVSREKKESFPLTVTSAQKNPTAFYLCASSESQGSFNNEQFFGPGTRLTVL.

Many counts were recorded for this clonotype. The chain couples TRBV25-1 to TRBJ1-1; D may be TRBD1 (6 bases). The CDR3 is 14 amino acids. The V and J ends lost 6 bases and 0 bases respectively, with 11 bases between them. Germline V gene data show CDR1 as MGHDK and CDR2 as SYGVNS. The CDR3 reads CASRGDIMNTEAFF. The CDR3 DNA follows: TGTGCCAGCAGAGGGGACATAATGAACACTGAAGCTTTCTTT. Variable domain in full (rest from reference TRBV25-1 and TRBJ1-1): EADIYQTPRYLVIGTGKKITLECSQTMGHDKMYWYQQDPGMELHLIHYSYGVNSTEKGDLSSESTVSRIRTEHFPLTLESARPSHTSQYLCASRGDIMNTEAFFGQGTRLTVV.

In this sample, this clonotype turned up a few times. At one end the junction does not follow the germline gene, possibly because of a read error. The genes are TRBV7-2 and TRBJ2-3; 7 nucleotides match TRBD1. The CDR3 spans 16 residues. Germline V CDR1 and CDR2: SGHTA, FQGNSA. This chain's CDR3 is CASGLTGTEDTDTQYF. DNA of the CDR3: TGTGCCAGCGGCTTAACCGGGACAGAAGACACAGATACGCAGTATTTT. The variable domain in full, with the rest retrieved from reference TRBV7-2 and TRBJ2-3, is GAGVSQSPSNKVTEKGKDVELRCDPISGHTALYWYRQSLGQGLEFLIYFQGNSAPDKSGLPSDRFSAERTGGSVSTLTIQRTQQEDSAVYLCASGLTGTEDTDTQYFGPGTRLTVL.

As concerns this clonotype: This could be a read error, since a much larger clone is one nucleotide away. The chain recombines TRBV29-1 with TRBJ2-5; D ambiguous. Germline assignment: CDR1 SQVTM and CDR2 ANQGSEA. This CDR3 comprises 12 residues. The CDR3 sequence is CSAEVETETQYF. In DNA, the CDR3 is TGCAGCGCTGAAGTAGAAACGGAGACCCAGTACTTC.

This clonotype was seen only a few times. V gene TRBV19 combines with J gene TRBJ1-1; no clear D gene. Between the trimmed V and J ends, which lost 6 bases and 1 base, there was a span of 18 bases. There are 16 residues in the CDR3. CDR1 LNHDA and CDR2 SQIVND come from the germline V gene (reference sequence). Here the CDR3 DNA reads TGTGCCAGTAGCGACAATACCGGGATTCCGAACACTGAAGCTTTCTTT. Translation: CASSDNTGIPNTEAFF.

This clonotype has at least ten counts. The V gene is TRBV12-3 or TRBV12-4, the J gene TRBJ2-7; 8 positions match TRBD2. V dropped 1 base and J dropped 5; count of bases not matched to a gene: 4. CDR3 length: 14 residues. The CDR3 sequence is CASSLGGTRNEQYF. The CDR3 region has the DNA TGTGCCAGCAGTTTAGGAGGGACTAGAAACGAGCAGTACTTC.

This clonotype was observed many times. This chain connects TRBV28 to TRBJ1-6; D not resolved. Germline V CDR1 and CDR2: MDHEN, SYDVKM. V was trimmed by 7 bases and J by 2 bases, leaving 9 bases between them. The CDR3 contains 14 residues. CDR3 sequence: CASTSLAYNSPLHF. The CDR3 DNA reads as TGTGCCAGCACCTCATTAGCCTATAATTCACCCCTCCACTTT.

The genes are TRBV18 and TRBJ1-5; D remains unclear. Deletions cut 2 bases from V and 0 bases from J, with 5 bases between. This CDR3 region has 14 residues. Germline CDR1 and CDR2: KGHSH and LQKENI. Written as DNA, the CDR3 is TGTGCCAGCTCACCATGGGATAGCAATCAGCCCCAGCATTTT. Its translation is CASSPWDSNQPQHF. The variable domain in full, with the rest retrieved from reference TRBV18 and TRBJ1-5, is NAGVMQNPRHLVRRRGQEARLRCSPMKGHSHVYWYRQLPEEGLKFMVYLQKENIIDESGMPKERFSAEFPKEGPSILRIQQVVRGDSAAYFCASSPWDSNQPQHFGDGTRLSIL.

This clonotype has ten or more counts. V gene TRBV7-6 combines with J gene TRBJ2-1, with a tentative D call TRBD2 (5 bases). The CDR3 spans 12 residues. Trimming took 4 bases from V and 5 from J, leaving 6 bases between them. Germline V gene lookup returns CDR1 SGHVS and CDR2 FNYEAQ. The CDR3 sequence: CASSWGDNEQFF. In DNA, the CDR3 is TGTGCCAGCAGCTGGGGAGACAATGAGCAGTTCTTC.

There are many counts of this clonotype. This chain joins TRBV28 and TRBJ2-6, with 7 bases aligning to TRBD2. V was pared by 2 bases and J by 2 bases, with 0 bases of the junction left unmatched. Per germline, CDR1 MDHEN and CDR2 SYDVKM. This CDR3 is 15 amino acids long. Written as DNA, the CDR3 is TGTGCCAGCAGTTTAGGGGGGGCTGGGGCCAACGTCCTGACTTTC. As protein: CASSLGGAGANVLTF.

This clonotype has at least ten counts. The rearrangement joins TRBV4-1 to TRBJ1-1; 8 bases match TRBD1. The CDR3 has 14 residues. Losses at the gene ends were 7 bases for V and 5 bases for J; bases not matched to a gene: 9. The germline V gene has CDR1 MGHRA and CDR2 YSYEKL. The CDR3, as DNA: TGCGCCAGCACTCTGACAGGGGTCCCAACTGAAGCTTTCTTT. Its protein is CASTLTGVPTEAFF.

In its sample, this clonotype was seen many times. The chain couples TRBV19 to TRBJ1-1, with unresolved D. Between the trimmed V and J ends, which lost 7 bases and 0 bases, there was a span of 12 bases. Germline V lookup: CDR1 LNHDA, CDR2 SQIVND (reference sequence). This CDR3 spans 14 amino acids. The CDR3 region has the DNA TGTGCCAGTACTCCGTACGGTCTGAACACTGAAGCTTTCTTT. Its protein product is CASTPYGLNTEAFF.

Comments on this clonotype: A much larger clone lies a single base off, so this may be a read error. The V gene is TRBV14, the J gene TRBJ2-3, with D possibly being TRBD2 (6 bases). Germline loops: CDR1 SGHDN, CDR2 FVKESK. With 4 bases removed from V and 1 base from J, the gap between germline ends came to 18 bases. This CDR3 spans 17 amino acids. CDR3 loop: CASSRVTGARGTDTQYF. The CDR3 DNA sequence: TGTGCCAGCAGCCGTGTAACGGGAGCGCGAGGCACAGATACGCAGTATTTT.

At least ten counts were recorded for this clonotype. CDR3 in DNA: TGCAGTGCTAGAAGGGGGACTAGCGCCTTCTCCTACAATGAGCAGTTCTTC. Amino acid sequence: CSARRGTSAFSYNEQFF. The rearrangement uses TRBV20-1 and TRBJ2-1; 10 bases are shared with TRBD2. V gave up 2 bases and J gave up 0 bases; unmatched junction bases: 7. Germline CDR1 reads DFQATT; CDR2 reads SNEGSKA (reference sequence). The CDR3 is 17 amino acids.

The table lists this clonotype with a few counts. The chain carries TRBV14 and TRBJ2-7, with D hard to call. CDR3 length: 17 residues. V lost 0 bases, J lost 0 bases, and 15 bases lay in between. The germline gives CDR1 SGHDN, CDR2 FVKESK. The DNA of the CDR3 is TGTGCCAGCAGCCAAGATCTCTCGCCAGGATACTCCTACGAGCAGTACTTC. This encodes CASSQDLSPGYSYEQYF.

Ten or more counts support this clonotype. The chain couples TRBV11-2 to TRBJ2-1; 16 positions match TRBD2. The CDR3 has 14 amino acids. Germline CDR1 SGHAT, CDR2 FQNNGV. The trim removed 5 bases at V and 12 bases at J, leaving 4 bases unmatched. This chain's CDR3 is CASSPGTSGRGQFF. CDR3 sequence (DNA): TGTGCCAGCAGCCCAGGGACTAGCGGGAGGGGGCAGTTCTTC.

This clonotype showed up many times. This chain links TRBV6-1 with TRBJ2-5, with 10 bases that match TRBD2. The germline V gene has CDR1 MNHNS and CDR2 SASEGT. V trimming: 6 bases; J trimming: 2 bases; junction bases outside the gene matches: 12. The CDR3 extends over 17 amino acids. The CDR3 coding sequence is TGTGCCAGCAGAGGTACTAGCGGGGATTTACCACAAGAGACCCAGTACTTC. It translates to CASRGTSGDLPQETQYF.

This clonotype was observed many times. The chain combines TRBV5-6 with TRBJ2-3, with TRBD1 matching over 7 bases. Germline V gene lookup returns CDR1 SGHDT and CDR2 YYEEEE. V shed 3 bases and J 6 bases; nucleotides not matched to a gene: 10. CDR3 size: 15 residues. The CDR3 DNA follows: TGTGCCAGCAGCTACCCGACAGGGTCCCCCGATACGCAGTATTTT. Translated: CASSYPTGSPDTQYF.